A single sample is the source of the 19 T cell receptor beta chains below, sequenced in a study of T cell repertoires in cytomegalovirus infection. MiXCR, run by TCRdb on the reads, gives a single entry per CDR3 protein. This sample yields about 310,000 distinct CDR3 sequences, of which around 9.6% are seen a single time; 2.5% belongs to the top ten. Sample: PBMCs. The receptors shown here come from a human donor in good health (CMV status not recorded). Some clones in this sample may be carry-over from other donors' samples.

In its sample, this clonotype was seen many times. This chain joins TRBV24-1 and TRBJ2-1; 9 nucleotides match TRBD1. Unmatched junction bases numbered 8, after V lost 3 bases and J lost 9 bases. This CDR3 comprises 15 residues. Per germline, CDR1 KGHDR and CDR2 SFDVKD. The CDR3 sequence is CATSDARQGVVEQFF. The DNA of the CDR3 is TGTGCCACCAGTGATGCCAGACAGGGGGTGGTTGAGCAGTTCTTC.

Comment on this clonotype: This may be a read error, as it is one base from a much larger clone. V gene TRBV12-3 or TRBV12-4 combines with J gene TRBJ2-3; either TRBD1 or TRBD2 may supply D (5 bases each). The CDR3 contains 14 residues. The CDR3 nucleotides are TGTGCCAGCATCAAACTAGTCTTAGGGGATATGCAGTATTTT. Translated: CASIKLVLGDMQYF.

Ten or more counts support this clonotype. The J gene is TRBJ2-1, the V gene TRBV28; possibly TRBD2 for D (6 bases). Trimming shortened V by 7 bases and J by 3 bases, and 13 bases separated the two germline ends. CDR3 length: 14 residues. CDR1 is MDHEN and CDR2 is SYDVKM in the germline V gene. CDR3 region: CASKRAGIYNEQFF. CDR3 sequence (DNA): TGTGCCAGCAAACGTGCGGGGATCTACAATGAGCAGTTCTTC. Combining the CDR3 with reference TRBV28 and TRBJ2-1 gives the whole variable domain DVKVTQSSRYLVKRTGEKVFLECVQDMDHENMFWYRQDPGLGLRLIYFSYDVKMKEKGDIPEGYSVSREKKERFSLILESASTNQTSMYLCASKRAGIYNEQFFGPGTRLTVL.

The gene calls are TRBV14 and TRBJ2-5; no reliable D call. Trimming shortened V by 3 bases and J by 5 bases, and 13 bases separated the two germline ends. Germline lookup yields CDR1 SGHDN and CDR2 FVKESK. CDR3 length: 14 amino acids. The CDR3 sequence is CASSQYRDGETQYF. The DNA for the CDR3 is TGTGCCAGCAGCCAGTATAGGGATGGGGAGACCCAGTACTTC.

This clonotype has just a few counts. The V gene is TRBV10-3, the J gene TRBJ1-2; D remains unclear. The CDR3 runs to 11 residues. CDR1 ENHRY and CDR2 SYGVKD come from the germline V gene. V was trimmed by 9 bases and J by 6 bases, leaving 11 bases between them. The CDR3 here is CAIDRGDGYTF. CDR3 nucleotides: TGTGCCATTGACCGGGGTGATGGCTACACCTTC.

There are many counts of this clonotype. The chain is built from TRBV5-1 and TRBJ2-7; possibly TRBD1 for D (5 bases). The V gene's germline CDR1 is SGHRS and CDR2 YFSETQ. The CDR3 is 17 amino acids. Trimming cost V 4 bases and J 5 bases, with 25 bases left between them. The CDR3 sequence: CASSTTTGQTFRNEQYF. CDR3 bases: TGCGCCAGCAGCACTACAACCGGACAAACCTTCAGGAACGAGCAGTACTTC. The full variable domain, rest sourced from reference TRBV5-1 and TRBJ2-7, is KAGVTQTPRYLIKTRGQQVTLSCSPISGHRSVSWYQQTPGQGLQFLFEYFSETQRNKGNFPGRFSGRQFSNSRSEMNVSTLELGDSALYLCASSTTTGQTFRNEQYFGPGTRLTVT.

In this sample, this clonotype turned up a few times. The chain joins TRBV20-1 to TRBJ2-1; TRBD2 might be the D (5 bases). The CDR3 contains 10 residues. Germline V CDR1 and CDR2: DFQATT, SNEGSKA (reference sequence). V lost 5 bases to trimming and J lost 9 bases, with 8 bases between them. This CDR3 is CSAPRGEQFF. CDR3 bases: TGCAGTGCTCCCCGGGGTGAGCAGTTCTTC.

This clonotype was seen at least ten times. This sequence joins TRBV19 and TRBJ2-7; D remains ambiguous. CDR1 is LNHDA, CDR2 SQIVND, per germline (reference sequence). The CDR3 runs 13 residues. Trimming took off 1 base at V and 6 bases at J, with 10 bases between the two ends. CDR3 in amino acids: CASSIADPREQYF. CDR3 sequence (DNA): TGTGCCAGTAGTATAGCTGATCCTCGCGAGCAGTACTTC.

This clonotype was observed many times. The chain is built from TRBV6-1 and TRBJ2-5; tentatively, D is TRBD2 (6 bases). The V gene's germline CDR1 is MNHNS and CDR2 SASEGT. Trimming shortened V by 0 bases and J by 5 bases, and 16 bases separated the two germline ends. The CDR3 has 16 amino acids. CDR3 amino acids: CASSEAPRGLGETQYF. The CDR3 nucleotides read TGTGCCAGCAGTGAAGCCCCTCGGGGGTTGGGGGAGACCCAGTACTTC.

This clonotype was picked up a small number of times. This sequence joins TRBV20-1 and TRBJ2-5; TRBD1 agrees at 7 bases. J gave up 4 bases and V 7 bases, and 12 bases lay outside the gene matches. The CDR3 consists of 14 residues. The germline gives CDR1 DFQATT, CDR2 SNEGSKA (reference sequence). The CDR3 sequence: CSGYLQGLGETQYF. The CDR3 coding sequence is TGCAGTGGCTACTTACAGGGGCTCGGAGAGACCCAGTACTTC.

This clonotype was seen at least ten times. This rearrangement joins TRBV19 to TRBJ2-1; 12 nucleotides align to TRBD2. J lost 7 bases, V lost 5 bases, and 6 bases had no gene match. Germline assignment: CDR1 LNHDA and CDR2 SQIVND (reference sequence). The CDR3 loop spans 15 amino acids. The CDR3 DNA reads TGTGCCAGTAGTTGGAGAACTAGCGGGGGGAATGAGCAGTTCTTC. Residues: CASSWRTSGGNEQFF. The entire variable domain, with the rest obtained from reference TRBV19 and TRBJ2-1, is as follows: DGGITQSPKYLFRKEGQNVTLSCEQNLNHDAMYWYRQDPGQGLRLIYYSQIVNDFQKGDIAEGYSVSREKKESFPLTVTSAQKNPTAFYLCASSWRTSGGNEQFFGPGTRLTVL.

This clonotype was counted ten times or more. J is TRBJ2-7 and V is TRBV20-1; 7 positions agree with TRBD1. This CDR3 is 15 amino acids long. Germline V gene data show CDR1 as DFQATT and CDR2 as SNEGSKA (reference sequence). V trimming: 6 bases; J trimming: 0 bases; junction bases outside the gene matches: 11. CDR3: CSAHSPGQSSYEQYV. DNA of the CDR3: TGCAGTGCCCACTCTCCGGGACAGAGCTCCTACGAGCAGTACGTC.

Regarding this clonotype: It may be a read error: a sequence one base away is much more abundant. The CDR3 protein is CSARNNYCYTF. Written as DNA, the CDR3 is TGCAGTGCTAGAAATAACTATTGCTACACCTTC. The V call is TRBV20-1, the J call TRBJ1-2; D is undetermined. The CDR3 consists of 11 residues. Per germline, CDR1 DFQATT and CDR2 SNEGSKA (reference sequence).

The chain combines TRBV20-1 with TRBJ2-5, with TRBD2 identical over 8 bases. Germline loops: CDR1 DFQATT, CDR2 SNEGSKA (reference sequence). The CDR3 has 16 amino acids. After removal of 0 bases from V and 2 bases from J, the junction contained 8 bases not matched to a gene. The CDR3: CSARDGRGTPQETQYF. The CDR3 DNA reads as TGCAGTGCTAGAGACGGGAGGGGGACCCCTCAAGAGACCCAGTACTTC.

In this sample, this clonotype turned up many times. CDR3: CSARQGNGYTF. In DNA, the CDR3 is TGCAGTGCCCGACAGGGGAATGGCTACACCTTC. V is TRBV20-1 and J is TRBJ1-2; TRBD1 aligns across 8 bases. Germline V gene lookup returns CDR1 DFQATT and CDR2 SNEGSKA (reference sequence). This CDR3 is built from 11 residues. The ends lost 6 bases at V and 6 bases at J; junction bases unmatched: 3.

There are a few counts of this clonotype. J is TRBJ2-5 and V is TRBV6-5; D not resolved. There are 14 residues in the CDR3. V was pared by 0 bases and J by 5 bases, with 10 bases between. Germline V gene lookup returns CDR1 MNHEY and CDR2 SVGAGI. The DNA of the CDR3 is TGTGCCAGCAGTTACTCGGGTTCTCGGGAGACCCAGTACTTC. Amino acid sequence: CASSYSGSRETQYF.

On this clonotype itself: This could be a read error, since a much larger clone is one nucleotide away. V usage is TRBV7-4 and J usage is TRBJ2-1, with 8 bases lining up with TRBD1. The germline V gene has CDR1 SGHVT and CDR2 SQSDAQ. The CDR3 length is 16 residues. The ends lost 7 bases at V and 8 bases at J; junction bases unmatched: 16. CDR3 nucleotides: TGTGCCAGCAACTTGTTGAGGGACAGGACGACGGATGAGCAGTTCTTC. It is translated as CASNLLRDRTTDEQFF.

CDR3 protein: CASSRPGQGLSYGPYNEQFF. CDR3 DNA sequence: TGCGCCAGCAGCCGCCCCGGGCAGGGCCTTTCCTATGGCCCCTACAATGAGCAGTTCTTC. J is TRBJ2-1 and V is TRBV5-1; D is possibly TRBD1 (5 bases). This CDR3 has 20 amino acids. V was pared by 4 bases and J by 2 bases, with 28 bases between. The germline V gene has CDR1 SGHRS and CDR2 YFSETQ.

Note on this clonotype: This may stem from a read error, because a much larger clone lies one nucleotide away. This CDR3 is missing its conserved last phenylalanine or tryptophan, likely due to a read error. The chain recombines TRBV7-8 with TRBJ1-1; 8 nucleotides agree with TRBD1. Germline V CDR1 and CDR2: SGHVS, FQNEAQ. The CDR3 has 16 amino acids. After removal of 6 bases from V and 0 bases from J, the junction contained 9 bases not matched to a gene. For the CDR3, the DNA is TGTGCCAGCAGTCTACAGGGGGTGGGCGTGAACACTGAAGCTTTCTTA. Translation: CASSLQGVGVNTEAFL.